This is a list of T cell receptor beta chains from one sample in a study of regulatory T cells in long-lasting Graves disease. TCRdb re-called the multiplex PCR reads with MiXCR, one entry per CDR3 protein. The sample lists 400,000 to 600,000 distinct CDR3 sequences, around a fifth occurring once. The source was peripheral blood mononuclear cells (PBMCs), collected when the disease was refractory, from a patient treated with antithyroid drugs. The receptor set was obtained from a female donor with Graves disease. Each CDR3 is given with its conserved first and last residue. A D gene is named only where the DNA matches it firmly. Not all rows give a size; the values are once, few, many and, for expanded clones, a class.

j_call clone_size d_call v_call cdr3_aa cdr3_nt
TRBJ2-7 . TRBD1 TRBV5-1 CASRKPGTGWREQYF TGCGCCAGCAGAAAACCTGGGACAGGGTGGCGCGAGCAGTACTTC
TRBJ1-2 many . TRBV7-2 CASSLIIGDGYTF TGTGCCAGCAGCTTAATTATTGGTGATGGCTACACCTTC
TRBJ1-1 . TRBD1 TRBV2 CASSTTGWSTEAFF TGTGCCAGCAGCACGACAGGGTGGTCCACTGAAGCTTTCTTT
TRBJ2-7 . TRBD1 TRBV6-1 CASSHKWGQGSEQYF TGTGCCAGCAGTCACAAGTGGGGACAGGGCAGCGAGCAGTACTTC
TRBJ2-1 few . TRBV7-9 CASSLVAGVSYNEQFF TGTGCCAGCAGCTTAGTTGCCGGGGTTTCCTACAATGAGCAGTTCTTC
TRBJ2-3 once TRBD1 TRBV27 CASVDRRTDTQYF TGTGCCAGCGTGGACAGGAGGACAGATACGCAGTATTTT
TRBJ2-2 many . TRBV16 CASSQPGVGELFF TGTGCCAGCAGCCAACCAGGGGTCGGGGAGCTGTTTTTT
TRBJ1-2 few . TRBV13 CASSTSGSPARGGYTF TGTGCCAGCAGCACCTCCGGGAGCCCGGCCCGGGGCGGCTACACCTTC
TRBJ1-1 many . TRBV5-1 CASSPNRNTEAFF TGTGCCAGCAGCCCCAACAGGAACACTGAAGCTTTCTTT
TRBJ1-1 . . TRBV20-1 CSAREFGGDTEAFF TGCAGTGCTAGAGAGTTTGGCGGCGACACTGAAGCTTTCTTT
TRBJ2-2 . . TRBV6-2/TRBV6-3 CASSSSGASIRAGELFF TGTGCCAGCAGTTCTTCAGGGGCGAGTATTAGGGCCGGGGAGCTGTTTTTT
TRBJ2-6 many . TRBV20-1 CSARDLKGLSGANVLTF TGCAGTGCTAGAGATCTGAAGGGACTCTCTGGGGCCAACGTCCTGACTTTC
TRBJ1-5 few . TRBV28 CASMTLGQPQHF TGTGCCAGCATGACGCTGGGTCAGCCCCAGCATTTT
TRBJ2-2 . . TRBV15 CATSRTRDTGELFF TGTGCCACCAGCAGGACCCGAGACACCGGGGAGCTGTTTTTT
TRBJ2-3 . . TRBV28 CASSLWAGYISTDTQYF TGTGCCAGCAGTTTATGGGCAGGGTATATTAGCACAGATACGCAGTATTTT
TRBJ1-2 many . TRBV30 CAWSGGGRYTF TGTGCCTGGAGCGGGGGGGGTCGCTACACCTTC
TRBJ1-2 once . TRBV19 CASSAFSGAEYGYTF TGTGCCAGTAGTGCCTTTTCAGGGGCGGAATATGGCTACACCTTC
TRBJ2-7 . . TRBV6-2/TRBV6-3 CASSFSFPSGTSSYEQYF TGTGCCAGCAGTTTCTCGTTTCCCTCAGGAACTAGCTCCTACGAGCAGTACTTC
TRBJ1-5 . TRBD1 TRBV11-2 CASSDRDRGQYQPQHF TGTGCCAGCAGCGACCGGGACAGGGGCCAGTATCAGCCCCAGCATTTT
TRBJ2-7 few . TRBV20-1 CSANRVSYEQYF TGCAGTGCTAACAGGGTCTCCTACGAGCAGTACTTC
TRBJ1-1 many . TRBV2 CASSERSSLHTEAFF TGTGCCAGCAGTGAAAGATCCAGTCTCCACACTGAAGCTTTCTTT
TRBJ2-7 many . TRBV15 CATSRGSRWSSYEQYF TGTGCCACCAGCAGAGGGTCGAGGTGGAGCTCCTACGAGCAGTACTTC
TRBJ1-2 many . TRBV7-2 CASSPFEALYGYTF TGTGCCAGCAGCCCCTTTGAGGCTCTATATGGCTACACCTTC
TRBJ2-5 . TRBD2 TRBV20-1 CSADPAGGRRLQEAQYF TGCAGTGCTGACCCAGCGGGGGGTCGAAGACTTCAAGAGGCCCAGTACTTC
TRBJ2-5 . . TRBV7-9 CASSPSTRQETQYF TGTGCCAGCAGCCCCTCGACAAGACAAGAGACCCAGTACTTC
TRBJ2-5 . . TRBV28 CASSSPGAQETQYF TGTGCCAGCAGTTCGCCCGGGGCCCAAGAGACCCAGTACTTC
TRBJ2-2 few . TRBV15 CATSRGRETGELFF TGTGCCACCAGCAGAGGAAGGGAGACCGGGGAGCTGTTTTTT
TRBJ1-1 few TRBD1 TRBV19 CASTTPRGQPNTEAFF TGTGCCAGTACAACCCCCAGGGGACAGCCGAACACTGAAGCTTTCTTT
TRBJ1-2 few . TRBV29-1 CSVGGTARRYGYTF TGCAGCGTGGGGGGTACGGCGCGCCGCTATGGCTACACCTTC
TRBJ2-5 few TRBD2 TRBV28 CASSPREAGGRETQYF TGTGCCAGCTCCCCCCGGGAGGCGGGAGGGAGGGAGACCCAGTACTTC
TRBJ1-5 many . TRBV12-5 CASASGVNQPQHF TGTGCTAGTGCCTCAGGGGTGAATCAGCCCCAGCATTTT
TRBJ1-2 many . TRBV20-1 CSARDKGTRGNGYTF TGCAGTGCTAGAGATAAGGGCACAAGGGGTAATGGCTACACCTTC
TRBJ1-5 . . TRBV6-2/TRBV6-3 CASSAGAYQPQHF TGTGCCAGCAGTGCAGGGGCGTATCAGCCCCAGCATTTT
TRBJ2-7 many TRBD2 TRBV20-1 CSAGDSGGGTYEQYF TGCAGTGCTGGGGATAGCGGGGGCGGCACCTACGAGCAGTACTTC
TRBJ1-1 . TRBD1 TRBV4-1 CASSPLPGTGVWGTEAFF TGCGCCAGCAGCCCCCTCCCAGGGACAGGGGTGTGGGGCACTGAAGCTTTCTTT
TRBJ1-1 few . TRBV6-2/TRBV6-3 CASSLKRDQAFF TGTGCCAGCAGCCTAAAGAGGGACCAAGCTTTCTTT
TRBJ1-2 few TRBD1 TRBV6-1 CASSEFGQGDYGYTF TGTGCCAGCAGTGAATTTGGGCAGGGGGACTATGGCTACACCTTC
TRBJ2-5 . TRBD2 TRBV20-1 CSARDLWRGLAVETQYF TGCAGTGCTAGAGATCTATGGAGAGGTCTAGCGGTTGAGACCCAGTACTTC
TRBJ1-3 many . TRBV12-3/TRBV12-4 CASSLGQLVTIYF TGTGCCAGCAGTTTAGGACAACTGGTCACCATATATTTT
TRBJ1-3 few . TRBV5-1 CASSNRDPPNSGNTIYF TGCGCCAGCAGCAACCGGGATCCTCCCAACTCTGGAAACACCATATATTTT
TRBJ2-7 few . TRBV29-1 CSVDFGSEQYF TGCAGCGTTGATTTCGGGTCCGAGCAGTACTTC
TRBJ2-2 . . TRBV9 CASSVVRYRDNTGELFF TGTGCCAGCAGCGTAGTCCGGTACAGGGATAACACCGGGGAGCTGTTTTTT
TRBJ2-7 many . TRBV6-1 CASTKSSYEQYF TGTGCCAGCACCAAGTCCTCCTACGAGCAGTACTTC
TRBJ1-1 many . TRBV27 CASSPLGLDSEAFF TGTGCCAGCAGCCCTTTGGGTTTGGATTCTGAAGCTTTCTTT
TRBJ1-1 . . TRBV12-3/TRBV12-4 CASRLGGGGTEAFF TGTGCCAGCAGGCTGGGGGGAGGTGGCACTGAAGCTTTCTTT
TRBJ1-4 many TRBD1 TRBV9 CASSPVGTGIEKLFF TGTGCCAGCAGCCCGGTTGGGACAGGGATTGAAAAACTGTTTTTT
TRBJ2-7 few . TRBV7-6 CASSPGVRREPHEQYF TGTGCCAGCAGCCCAGGGGTGAGGCGGGAACCCCACGAGCAGTACTTC
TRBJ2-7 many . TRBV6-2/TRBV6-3 CASSYSMPYEQYF TGTGCCAGCAGTTACTCGATGCCCTACGAGCAGTACTTC
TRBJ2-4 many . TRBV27 CASSRGELAKNIQYF TGTGCCAGCAGCCGCGGCGAACTAGCCAAAAACATTCAGTACTTC
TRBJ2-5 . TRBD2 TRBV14 CASNLAGQETQYF TGTGCCAGCAATCTAGCGGGTCAAGAGACCCAGTACTTC
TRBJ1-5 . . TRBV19 CASSPWDGSNQPQHF TGTGCCAGTAGTCCCTGGGACGGGAGCAATCAGCCCCAGCATTTT
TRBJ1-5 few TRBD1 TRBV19 CASKAFTRTGGGMPQHF TGTGCCAGTAAAGCCTTTACTCGTACAGGGGGCGGGATGCCCCAGCATTTT
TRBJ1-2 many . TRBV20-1 CSARSPGSPSYGYTF TGCAGTGCTAGATCCCCCGGCTCCCCTAGCTATGGCTACACCTTC
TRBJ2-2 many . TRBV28 CASSSAGWTGELFF TGTGCCAGCAGTTCAGCAGGGTGGACCGGGGAGCTGTTTTTT
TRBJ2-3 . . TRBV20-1 CSARRQSSTDTQYF TGCAGTGCTAGGCGGCAGTCTAGCACAGATACGCAGTATTTT